The subject of this entry is one T cell receptor beta chain. The data are from a study of blood T cell repertoires in COVID-19. The V and J ends lost 10 bases and 2 bases, in that order; junction bases with no gene match: 3. The CDR3 has 12 residues. CDR1 and CDR2 from the germline V gene are SGHTA and FQGNSA. The method was immunoSEQ multiplex PCR; TCRdb's version includes in-frame clones alone and lacks a portion of them. The table shows roughly 99,000 clones, with roughly 80% occurring only once. Sequenced material: peripheral blood. The chain carries TRBV7-2 and TRBJ2-5; 8 nucleotides align to TRBD1. The sequence was obtained from a human donor in a cohort sampled during active COVID-19. The CDR3 DNA sequence: TGTGCCACGAACAGGGGGCAAGAGACCCAGTACTTC. This translates into CATNRGQETQYF.